This T cell receptor (beta chain) was sequenced during a study of cytomegalovirus exposure and HLA in healthy donors. General observations from the study: Most of the TCR beta V segments (in an earlier analysis) were productive either about 87% or about 30% of the time.

PCR used 60 Vbeta primers and 13 Jbeta primers. As processed by the authors: As a later analysis found, there were 70 million to 100 million unique TCR beta chains, of which roughly 11 million were shared. The assay was immunoSEQ multiplex PCR, and TCRdb's table has in-frame clones only and misses some. V and J calls and clone size are as listed in that table; D and trimming were resolved from the DNA. The table records about 140,000 clones, over 75% of them present only once. This CDR3 is built from 12 residues. Germline CDR1 and CDR2: SEHNR and FQNEAQ (reference sequence). About this clone: Its antigen is as yet unknown. Sequence at one end of the junction differs from germline and may be a read error.

The origin of this receptor is a man aged 25 to 40 in good health and CMV-seronegative. Sequenced sample: PBMCs. The rearrangement joins TRBV7-9 to TRBJ2-1; TRBD1 is a possible D gene (6 bases). The CDR3 bases are TGTTCCAGCAGCCCACAGGGTTATGAGCAGTTCTTC. Its protein is CSSSPQGYEQFF.